The rows below give T cell receptor beta chains drawn from one sample of a study of T cell repertoires in cytomegalovirus infection. MiXCR, run by TCRdb on the reads, gives a single entry per CDR3 protein. The repertoire holds about 180,000 distinct CDR3 sequences, with around 14% as singletons. The sample consisted of PBMCs. Source of these receptors: a human donor in good health (CMV status not recorded). Some clones in this sample may be carry-over from other donors' samples. Each CDR3 is given with its conserved first and last residue. The D gene is left open where the match is weak. Not every row has a clone size; where given, it reads once, few, many or a size class.

abundance	j_gene	d_gene	v_gene	CDR3nt	CDR3aa
NA	TRBJ1-2	NA	TRBV29-1	TGCAGCGTTGAAGATGATATGTCGGACAGCAATGGCTACACCTTC	CSVEDDMSDSNGYTF
NA	TRBJ1-1	TRBD1	TRBV28	TGTGCCAGCAGTTTCACAGGGGATAAGGGGAACACTGAAGCTTTCTTT	CASSFTGDKGNTEAFF
few	TRBJ2-2	NA	TRBV7-2	TGTGCCAGCAGCTTAAAGGGGGGGAGCGGGGAGCTGTTTTTT	CASSLKGGSGELFF
NA	TRBJ1-2	NA	TRBV7-2	TGTGCCAGCAGCCCTACGGGACACTCTAACTATGGCTACACCTTC	CASSPTGHSNYGYTF
many	TRBJ1-1	NA	TRBV28	TGTGCCAGCACCCCTGGGGGGCTGCACACTGAAGCTTTCTTT	CASTPGGLHTEAFF
many	TRBJ1-5	NA	TRBV12-3/TRBV12-4	TGTGCCAGCAGTCAGGGCTATGATCAGCCCCAGCATTTT	CASSQGYDQPQHF
many	TRBJ1-1	NA	TRBV7-8	TGTGCCAGCAGCCCCGTCGGGGGAAGGGACACTGAAGCTTTCTTT	CASSPVGGRDTEAFF
many	TRBJ2-7	NA	TRBV27	TGTGCCAGCAGTTTATCAGAAGAAAGCTCCTACGAGCAGTACTTC	CASSLSEESSYEQYF
few	TRBJ2-3	NA	TRBV28	TGTGCCAGCAGTCCAATAGCAGGGGATACGCAGTATTTT	CASSPIAGDTQYF
few	TRBJ2-7	TRBD1	TRBV6-2/TRBV6-3	TGTGCCAGCAGCACCATAACAGGGGGCGTCTCCTACGAGCAGTACTTC	CASSTITGGVSYEQYF